This T cell receptor beta chain was identified in a study of early T cells in non-severe SARS-CoV-2 infection. Germline loops: CDR1 SGHTA, CDR2 FQGNSA. The CDR3 is 13 amino acids. J lost 9 bases, V lost 5 bases, and 5 bases had no gene match. MiXCR was run by TCRdb on the 5' RACE reads, yielding one entry per CDR3 protein. The table has about 71,000 distinct CDR3 sequences, about 14% seen once; the top ten hold 3.9%. The J gene is TRBJ2-1, the V gene TRBV7-2, with TRBD1 identical over 9 bases. This material consisted of whole blood, taken at baseline. The clonotype comes from an adult who was a healthcare worker with PCR-confirmed SARS-CoV-2 infection or an uninfected control (not recorded which). CDR3 DNA: TGTGCCAGCAGCACCGGACAGGGGCTTGAGCAGTTCTTC. Its protein is CASSTGQGLEQFF.